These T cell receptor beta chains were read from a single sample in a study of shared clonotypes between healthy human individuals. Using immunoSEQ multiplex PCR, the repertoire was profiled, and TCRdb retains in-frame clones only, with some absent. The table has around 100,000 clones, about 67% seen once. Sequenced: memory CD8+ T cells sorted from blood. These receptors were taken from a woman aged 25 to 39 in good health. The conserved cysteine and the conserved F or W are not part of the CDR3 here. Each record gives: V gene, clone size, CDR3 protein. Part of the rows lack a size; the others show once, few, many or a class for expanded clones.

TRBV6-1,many,ASSEVGDTGELF
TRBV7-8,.,ASSLGLASYEQY
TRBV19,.,ASRTGGTEAF
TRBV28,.,ASSTPTGGVFGNTIY
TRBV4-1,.,ASSQLSGKVWNEQF
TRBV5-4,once,ASTNDRVGTEAF
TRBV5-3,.,ARSPGRASGRALHEQY
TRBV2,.,ASSVWGADTQY
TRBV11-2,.,ASSQDHGTSDEQY
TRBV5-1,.,ASSSIYRGRNTEAF
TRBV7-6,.,ASSLYPNQPQH
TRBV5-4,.,ADGTFPGYT
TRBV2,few,ASSGTGEPYEQY
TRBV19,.,ASSPLGTGGQEQY
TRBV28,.,ASSDRDRLLQETQY
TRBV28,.,ASSTVVEGADTQY
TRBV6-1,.,ASSERPGTGSTEAF
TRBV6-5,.,ASSYRGHDREKLF
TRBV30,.,ACDLGPEQY
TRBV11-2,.,ASSLDKRLAIYEQY
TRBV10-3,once,AISGLGTTYEQY
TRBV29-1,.,SVAVQSYNEQF
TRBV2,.,AAEGRAGSEQY
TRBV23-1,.,ARTSGRATDTQY
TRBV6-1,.,ASSDWTSGRPEQY
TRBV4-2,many,ASSPTSGDGAYEQY
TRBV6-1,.,ASTSAAGGTDTQY
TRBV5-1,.,ASSPRLAGNPTDLAYEQY
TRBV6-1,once,ASSERDSGYT
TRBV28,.,ASRTLNWGDSSYEQY
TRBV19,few,ASSIMKGDEKLF
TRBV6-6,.,ASSPHSGYEQY
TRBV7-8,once,ASSILSYEQY
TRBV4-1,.,ASSQGYLAGRRSYEQY
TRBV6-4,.,ASSDSEPGLAEQY
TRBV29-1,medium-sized,SVGSGENGEQY
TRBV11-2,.,ASSSWSRLPTGDTQY
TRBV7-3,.,ASSPPTRAYYEQY
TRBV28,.,ASSLYTRGLGWGPTDTQY
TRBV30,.,AWSVQGSGNYEQY
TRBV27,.,ASSPLAGGSYEQY
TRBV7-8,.,ASSLAPAVLSYEQY
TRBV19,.,ASSSPGELF
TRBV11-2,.,ASTPQRDSYEQY
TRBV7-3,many,ASSWSGGRTDTQY
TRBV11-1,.,ASSLEVGGYEQY
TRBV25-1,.,ASSARDREPYEQY
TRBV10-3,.,AISELRQGQRHEQF
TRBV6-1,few,ASSVSDTGELF
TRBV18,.,ASSRKAPRKQY
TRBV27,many,ASSLNRNEQF
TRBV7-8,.,ASSGGQGYEQY
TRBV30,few,AWSLRKLDRFYEGYT
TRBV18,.,ASSPWSQPRWAYYEQY
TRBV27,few,ASSRPGGDEQY
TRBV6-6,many,ASSPTGELF
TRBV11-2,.,ASSLDWGPYEQY
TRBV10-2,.,ATLRGALDEQY
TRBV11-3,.,ASSVGVEQY
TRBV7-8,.,ASSPDRSNQPQH